One and the same sample provided the 13 T cell receptor beta chains below, sequenced in a study of T cell responses to AZD1222 COVID-19 vaccine. The protocol was immunoSEQ multiplex PCR, while the TCRdb copy is restricted to in-frame clones and leaves out a portion. The sample has some 150,000 clones, roughly 88% seen once; the top ten hold 4.3%. The sequences come from peripheral blood, collected 28 days after the second AZD1222 dose. Every receptor here comes from an adult who received the AZD1222 COVID-19 vaccine.

The table lists this clone with a few counts. The chain carries TRBV29-1 and TRBJ1-2, with D possibly being TRBD1 (5 bases). The germline V gene encodes CDR1 SQVTM and CDR2 ANQGSEA. The ends were cut back, 7 bases at V and 6 bases at J, with 15 bases in the middle. The CDR3 has 12 residues. The CDR3 sequence: CSGRDAFDGYTF. CDR3 DNA sequence: TGCAGCGGCAGGGACGCTTTCGATGGCTACACCTTC.

CDR3 residues: CASSQDTAMGMGEKLFF. As DNA, the CDR3 is TGCGCCAGCAGCCAAGATACGGCGATGGGGATGGGTGAAAAACTGTTTTTT. The chain has TRBV4-3 and TRBJ1-4; D call uncertain. Between the trimmed V and J ends, which lost 0 bases and 7 bases, there was a span of 18 bases. This CDR3 is built from 17 residues. Germline V lookup: CDR1 LGHNA, CDR2 YSLEER.

V gene TRBV3-1 (or the pseudogene TRBV3-2) combines with J gene TRBJ2-5; 7 nucleotides match TRBD1. Germline CDR1 and CDR2: LGHDT and YNNKEL (reference sequence). V dropped 8 bases and J dropped 5; count of bases not matched to a gene: 8. The CDR3 covers 13 residues. The CDR3 DNA sequence: TGTGCCAGCCGAAGACAGGGAGTCGAGACCCAGTACTTC. It encodes CASRRQGVETQYF.

The chain has TRBV30 and TRBJ1-5, with 7 bases lining up with TRBD1. After removal of 1 base from V and 7 bases from J, the junction contained 7 bases not matched to a gene. The CDR3 length is 14 residues. Germline CDR1 GTSNPN, CDR2 SVGIG (reference sequence). The CDR3 DNA follows: TGTGCCTGGAGTGAGGGGGCCCTAGGGCAGCCCCAGCATTTT. Its translation: CAWSEGALGQPQHF.

The chain carries TRBV2 and TRBJ2-5; D gene unclear. The CDR3 runs 12 residues. With 6 bases removed from V and 5 bases from J, the gap between germline ends came to 10 bases. Germline assignment: CDR1 SNHLY and CDR2 FYNNEI. CDR3 protein: CASSRLGETQYF. The CDR3 nucleotides read TGTGCCAGCAGCCGCCTGGGGGAGACCCAGTACTTC.

The gene calls are TRBV2 and TRBJ1-1; D uncertain. The CDR3 consists of 11 residues. Germline V gene sequence: CDR1 SNHLY, CDR2 FYNNEI. V was cut by 4 bases and J by 4 bases, with 4 bases left in between. The CDR3 region is CASSASTEAFF. In nucleotides, the CDR3 is TGTGCCAGCAGTGCTAGCACTGAAGCTTTCTTT.

The chain recombines TRBV27 with TRBJ1-3; D not certain. Between the trimmed V and J ends, which lost 0 bases and 3 bases, there was a span of 6 bases. The germline gives CDR1 MNHEY, CDR2 SMNVEV (reference sequence). The CDR3 spans 14 residues. The CDR3 bases are TGTGCCAGCAGTTTATCCCGGAGTGGAAACACCATATATTTT. Encoded protein: CASSLSRSGNTIYF.

This chain joins TRBV27 and TRBJ2-2, with 8 nucleotides matching TRBD1. The CDR3 length is 20 residues. The ends lost 7 bases at V and 4 bases at J; junction bases unmatched: 23. The germline gives CDR1 MNHEY, CDR2 SMNVEV (reference sequence). The CDR3: CASTKRWSQGALQLTGELFF. As DNA, the CDR3 is TGTGCCAGCACCAAAAGGTGGAGCCAGGGGGCCCTCCAACTCACCGGGGAGCTGTTTTTT.

The rearrangement joins TRBV6-1 to TRBJ1-5; maybe TRBD1 (5 bases). V dropped 0 bases and J dropped 2 bases, with 20 bases sitting between them. The CDR3 spans 19 residues. In germline, CDR1 is MNHNS, CDR2 SASEGT. The CDR3 DNA reads as TGTGCCAGCAGTGAAGCGCTCATATCGGGGGGTGCGGGCAATCAGCCCCAGCATTTT. This codes for CASSEALISGGAGNQPQHF.

This chain joins TRBV5-1 and TRBJ1-6; D not certain. The germline CDR1 and CDR2 sequences are SGHRS and YFSETQ. This CDR3 is 15 amino acids long. The ends were cut back, 0 bases at V and 4 bases at J, with 8 bases in the middle. CDR3 nucleotides: TGCGCCAGCAGCTTGGCAGGAGATTATAATTCACCCCTCCACTTT. It translates to CASSLAGDYNSPLHF.

This clone turned up a few times. The CDR3 DNA is TGTGCCAGCAGCCGGACTCGACAGGGCAATGAGCAGTTCTTC. This sequence encodes CASSRTRQGNEQFF. This sequence joins TRBV3-1 (or the pseudogene TRBV3-2) and TRBJ2-1, with 7 bases identical to TRBD1. Germline CDR1 LGHDT, CDR2 YNNKEL (reference sequence). The CDR3 contains 14 residues. With V trimmed by 4 bases and J by 6 bases, 6 bases remained unmatched.

V gene TRBV7-2 combines with J gene TRBJ1-2; perhaps TRBD1 as D (6 bases). The germline V gene has CDR1 SGHTA and CDR2 FQGNSA. V lost 5 bases and J 0 bases, leaving 19 bases between the germline ends. The CDR3 runs 17 residues. CDR3 nucleotide sequence: TGTGCCAGCAGCCCACCGGGGGCGACAGCTACTAACTATGGCTACACCTTC. Protein: CASSPPGATATNYGYTF. Complete variable domain (other parts from reference TRBV7-2 and TRBJ1-2): GAGVSQSPSNKVTEKGKDVELRCDPISGHTALYWYRQSLGQGLEFLIYFQGNSAPDKSGLPSDRFSAERTGGSVSTLTIQRTQQEDSAVYLCASSPPGATATNYGYTFGSGTRLTVV.

The chain links TRBV9 to TRBJ2-3, with D possibly TRBD2 on 5 matching bases. Germline assignment: CDR1 SGDLS and CDR2 YYNGEE. The CDR3 contains 15 residues. V dropped 0 bases and J dropped 4 bases, with 12 bases sitting between them. For the CDR3, the DNA is TGTGCCAGCAGCGTAGGCGGGTATGGCGCAGATACGCAGTATTTT. It translates to CASSVGGYGADTQYF.